This T cell receptor beta chain was captured in a study of cytotoxic CD8 clonotypes in ibrutinib-treated CLL. The table came from immunoSEQ multiplex PCR; TCRdb's copy has only in-frame clones and leaves some out. Among 300,000 or so clones, over 60% were seen once, and the ten largest hold 6.3%. The CDR3 totals 13 residues. V gave up 8 bases and J gave up 5 bases, with 15 bases separating them. The germline V gene has CDR1 MNHEY and CDR2 SMNVEV (reference sequence). The material sequenced was PBMCs, taken after 36 months of ibrutinib treatment. The TCR sequence derives from a human donor with chronic lymphocytic leukemia. This chain uses TRBV27 with TRBJ1-1, with D possibly being TRBD1 (6 bases). The CDR3 reads CASRGRGGTEAFF. In DNA, the CDR3 is TGTGCCAGCCGGGGCAGGGGAGGTACTGAAGCTTTCTTT.